This T cell receptor beta chain was identified during a study of regulatory T cells in long-lasting Graves disease. Study-level information: Patients newly diagnosed with Graves' had been on antithyroid drugs for under 3 months. Study results and limitations: Preferential use of TRBV28, TRBJ1-2 and TRBJ2-5 was seen in persistent disease. Persistent patients shared more public clonotypes (2,741) than new patients (about 1,000).

With iRepertoire HTBI primers and Arm-PCR of CDR3 regions, TCR beta libraries were built. One entry per CDR3 protein results from TCRdb running MiXCR on the multiplex PCR reads. The sample lists 400,000 to 500,000 distinct CDR3 sequences; 15% were seen once. This CDR3 has 13 residues. From germline, CDR1 is KGHDR and CDR2 SFDVKD. Trimming took off 6 bases at V and 2 bases at J, with 7 bases between the two ends. Points on this clonotype: Antigen specificity is unknown.

Time point noted: newly diagnosed GD, antithyroid drugs for less than 3 months. From RNA extracted from PBMCs, the TCR library was made. The sample was also linked to a second study, of T cells in Graves' hyperthyroidism and ophthalmopathy. That work adds: When the TCR CDR3 underwent first-round RT-PCR, the HTBI primer set was used.

Sequenced material: peripheral blood mononuclear cells (PBMCs), taken at new diagnosis, from a patient treated with antithyroid drugs. This receptor was obtained from a woman aged 40 to 50 with Graves disease. This sequence joins TRBV24-1 and TRBJ2-1; no clear D. CDR3 DNA: TGTGCCACCAGTTCTGCAACCTACAATGAGCAGTTCTTC. Translated, it gives CATSSATYNEQFF.